This entry features one T cell receptor (beta chain) sequence. Its antigen has not been determined. Per-base quality was not reported, and no clone a single base away is much larger than it. At one collaborating source in Seattle, patients were enrolled during active infection and were followed longitudinally through the course of disease. Collaborating institutions collected whole blood in K2EDTA tubes following their own protocols. For TCRbeta analysis, collaborators shipped samples as frozen whole blood, isolated PBMCs, or DNA extracted from either of those sample types. For this chain, trimming is 2 bases at the V end and 4 bases at the J end, and the number of junction bases without a gene match is 6. According to the germline V gene (reference sequence), CDR1 reads LNHNV and CDR2 reads YYDKDF. The CDR3 measures 16 amino acids from cysteine to phenylalanine. Solely the CDR3 DNA is kept, with 48 bases framed from the first base.

This sample was included in a study of blood T cell repertoires in COVID-19 (dated by TCRdb to 2020 to 2021). Describing the broader study: The collaborator samples originated in the United States, Italy and Spain and spanned the acute and convalescent phases of COVID-19. The prospective study material was composed of cDNA or gDNA derived from T cells, B-cell-depleted T cells, or PBMCs. Subjects who had been exposed to COVID-19, were actively infected with it, or had recovered from it provided the deeply sampled blood TCRbeta repertoires that made up the dataset. The repertoires were made available in a free public database intended to serve as a resource for research on the immune response to SARS-CoV-2. The samples were drawn from two sources: the first 160 participants of the ongoing ImmuneRACE study, and 1,000 to 1,500 subjects contributed by 6 global collaborators. Nearly every sample came with metadata listing a de-identified subject ID, COVID-19 status, age in years and sex. Where HLA class I and class II types were available, the types were taken from metadata supplied by the sample provider, not from assay-based typing.

The immunoSEQ Assay, a bias-controlled multiplex PCR, was used to amplify TCRbeta CDR3 regions from genomic DNA. The paper's data handling went like this. The number of nucleated cells in each sample was estimated by amplification of reference gene primers within the assay. To quantify the absolute abundance of each unique TCRbeta CDR3 rearrangement, sequence reads were collapsed and filtered. For each sample, productive Simpson clonality was calculated as the square root of Simpson's diversity index over productive rearrangements. TCRdb took over this immuneACCESS table, retaining in-frame rearrangements with V and J assigned. Such tables are incomplete; in checked studies, under half of the missing clones stem from an unresolved V gene, and the remainder is unexplained. V and J calls and clone size are as listed in that table; D and trimming were resolved from the DNA. This sample is represented by about 300,000 clones; 80% to 95% of them were singletons. The top ten clonotypes cover under 7% of the sample.

What the research found in general, with its limitations: Clinical and demographic metadata were provided uncurated, with the amount varying by source and participant.

This clonotype originated in a woman younger than 45 with COVID-19, enrolled during active disease. Sequencing input: peripheral blood. This chain is built from TRBV15 and TRBJ1-4, with TRBD1 identical over 8 junction bases. The CDR3 reads as follows: CATSRLGTGFNEKLFF. The sequence in DNA is TGTGCCACCAGCAGACTGGGGACAGGATTTAATGAAAAACTGTTTTTT.